This is a list of T cell receptor beta chains from one sample in a study of cytomegalovirus exposure and HLA in healthy donors. The repertoire was sequenced with immunoSEQ multiplex PCR; TCRdb's copy has only in-frame clones and lacks some. The sample includes around 150,000 clones, 65% to 80% of them seen just once. Sequencing used PBMCs. The receptors were gathered from a female donor in good health and CMV-seronegative. Both conserved end residues are trimmed from each CDR3. The size field is filled for only some rows; it gives once, few, many or a size class.

len	v_gene	abundance	j_gene	CDR3aa
13	TRBV7-6	.	TRBJ2-1	ASVLLAGGRDEQF
13	TRBV5-5	.	TRBJ1-3	ASSLESSTGNTIY
14	TRBV7-6	.	TRBJ2-2	ASSLGGLANTGELF
14	TRBV27	few	TRBJ1-3	ASSLYPPGAGNTIY
14	TRBV5-6	.	TRBJ1-6	ASSLSRAGRNSPLH
14	TRBV7-2	.	TRBJ2-3	ASSFAGLAGGDTQY
14	TRBV7-9	.	TRBJ1-2	ASSLVAGDAYYGYT
13	TRBV5-6	.	TRBJ1-1	ASSLGPQENTEAF
10	TRBV30	.	TRBJ1-5	AWGGPNQPQH
15	TRBV19	few	TRBJ2-1	ASSILHLAGGRNEQF
12	TRBV7-3	.	TRBJ2-1	ASSLGAAYNEQF
13	TRBV7-9	.	TRBJ1-3	ASSLAWSRGNTIY
12	TRBV6-1	once	TRBJ1-1	ASSAGYSFTEAF
12	TRBV9	.	TRBJ2-7	ASSVRDRAYEQY
13	TRBV9	.	TRBJ2-1	ASSARDYPPNEQF
14	TRBV9	.	TRBJ2-1	ASSKNRGLAGDEQF
15	TRBV5-4	.	TRBJ2-7	ASSYSTSGRVIYEQY
11	TRBV6-6	.	TRBJ1-4	ASSFDFGEKLF
10	TRBV5-1	.	TRBJ2-3	ASSFEADTQY
13	TRBV6-1	.	TRBJ1-4	ASRPRTATNEKLF
13	TRBV29-1	.	TRBJ1-2	SVDATGGSGNGYT
11	TRBV10-1	.	TRBJ1-6	ASSAGNNSPLH
11	TRBV5-4	.	TRBJ2-5	ASSSQGEETQY